The TCR beta chain described here comes from a study of monozygotic twins with inflammatory bowel disease. One entry per CDR3 protein, without DNA, is what TCRdb gives after re-calling the 5' RACE reads. This sample's table reports around 450,000 distinct CDR3 sequences. This CDR3 region has 13 residues. CDR1 is LGHDT and CDR2 is YNNKEL in the germline V gene (reference sequence). This sequence originates from a human donor with ulcerative colitis or Crohn's disease, or a healthy co-twin of an affected twin (not recorded which). The V gene is TRBV3-1, the J gene TRBJ2-7. The specimen was blood. CDR3 loop: CASSPKMKVEQYF.